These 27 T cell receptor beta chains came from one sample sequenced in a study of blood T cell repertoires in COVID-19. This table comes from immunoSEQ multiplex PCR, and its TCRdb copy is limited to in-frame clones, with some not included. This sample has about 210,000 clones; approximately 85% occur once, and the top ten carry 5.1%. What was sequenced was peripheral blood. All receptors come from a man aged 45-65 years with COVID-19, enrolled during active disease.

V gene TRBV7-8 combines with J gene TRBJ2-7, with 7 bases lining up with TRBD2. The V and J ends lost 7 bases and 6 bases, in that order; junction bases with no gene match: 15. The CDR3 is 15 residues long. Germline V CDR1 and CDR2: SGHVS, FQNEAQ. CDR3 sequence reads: CASTPGAGPPGEQYF. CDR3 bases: TGTGCCAGCACCCCAGGAGCGGGGCCGCCGGGCGAGCAGTACTTC.

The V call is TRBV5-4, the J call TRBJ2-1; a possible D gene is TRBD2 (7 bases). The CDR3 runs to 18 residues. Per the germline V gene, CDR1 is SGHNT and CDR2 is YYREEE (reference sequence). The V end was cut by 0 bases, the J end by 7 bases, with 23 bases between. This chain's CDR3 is CASSLGVQRGATSNEQFF. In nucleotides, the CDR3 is TGTGCCAGCAGCTTGGGAGTGCAACGGGGGGCCACTTCGAATGAGCAGTTCTTC.

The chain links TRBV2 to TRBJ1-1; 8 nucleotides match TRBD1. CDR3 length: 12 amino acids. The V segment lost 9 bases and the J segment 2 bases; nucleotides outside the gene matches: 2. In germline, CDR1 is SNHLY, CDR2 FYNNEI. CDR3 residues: CARTGVNTEAFF. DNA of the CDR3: TGTGCCAGGACAGGGGTTAACACTGAAGCTTTCTTT.

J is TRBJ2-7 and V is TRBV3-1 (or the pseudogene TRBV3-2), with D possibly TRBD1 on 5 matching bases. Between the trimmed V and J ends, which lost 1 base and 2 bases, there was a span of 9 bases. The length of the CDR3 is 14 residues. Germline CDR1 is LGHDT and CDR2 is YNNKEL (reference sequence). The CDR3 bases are TGTGCCAGCAGCCAAGTCGGCAGGGCCTACGAGCAGTACTTC. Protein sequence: CASSQVGRAYEQYF.

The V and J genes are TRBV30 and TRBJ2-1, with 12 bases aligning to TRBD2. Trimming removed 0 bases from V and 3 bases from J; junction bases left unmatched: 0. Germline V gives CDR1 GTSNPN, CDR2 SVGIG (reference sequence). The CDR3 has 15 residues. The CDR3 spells CAWSVLAGGYNEQFF. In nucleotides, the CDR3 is TGTGCCTGGAGTGTACTAGCGGGGGGCTACAATGAGCAGTTCTTC. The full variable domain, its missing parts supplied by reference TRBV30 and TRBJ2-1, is SQTIHQWPATLVQPVGSPLSLECTVEGTSNPNLYWYRQAAGRGLQLLFYSVGIGQISSEVPQNLSASRPQDRQFILSSKKLLLSDSGFYLCAWSVLAGGYNEQFFGPGTRLTVL.

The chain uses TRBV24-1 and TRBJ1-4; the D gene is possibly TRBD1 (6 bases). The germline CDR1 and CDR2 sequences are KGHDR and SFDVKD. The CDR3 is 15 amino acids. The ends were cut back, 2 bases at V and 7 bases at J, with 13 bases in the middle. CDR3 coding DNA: TGTGCCACCAGTGATTCGACAGGAGGAGGTGAAAAACTGTTTTTT. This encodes CATSDSTGGGEKLFF.

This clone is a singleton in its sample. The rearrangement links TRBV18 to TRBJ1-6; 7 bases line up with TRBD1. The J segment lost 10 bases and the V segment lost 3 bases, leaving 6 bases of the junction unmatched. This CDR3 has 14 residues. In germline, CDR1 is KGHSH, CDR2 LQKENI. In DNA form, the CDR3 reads TGTGCCAGCTCACCCGAGGACAGGCGGTCACCCCTCCACTTT. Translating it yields CASSPEDRRSPLHF.

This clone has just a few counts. The DNA of the CDR3 is TGCGCCAGCAGCTTGTCAAGGACACAAAACACTGAAGCTTTCTTT. Translated, it gives CASSLSRTQNTEAFF. V gene TRBV5-1 combines with J gene TRBJ1-1; D perhaps matches TRBD1 (5 bases). V lost 1 base to trimming and J lost 2 bases, with 12 bases between them. The CDR3 has 15 amino acids. In germline, CDR1 is SGHRS, CDR2 YFSETQ.

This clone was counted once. The CDR3 here is CASSEGTSSNEQFF. CDR3 DNA: TGTGCCAGCAGTGAGGGGACTAGCTCCAATGAGCAGTTCTTC. The chain couples TRBV6-1 to TRBJ2-1, with TRBD2 matching 9 bases. This CDR3 contains 14 residues. J gave up 6 bases and V 3 bases, and 3 bases lay outside the gene matches. Germline lookup yields CDR1 MNHNS and CDR2 SASEGT.

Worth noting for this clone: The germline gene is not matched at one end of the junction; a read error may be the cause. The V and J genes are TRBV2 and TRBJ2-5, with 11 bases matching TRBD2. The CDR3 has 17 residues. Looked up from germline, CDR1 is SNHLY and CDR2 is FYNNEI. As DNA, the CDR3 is TGTGCCAGCAGGGAAGGAGTGACTAGCGGGGACAAGGAGACCCAGTACTTC. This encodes CASREGVTSGDKETQYF. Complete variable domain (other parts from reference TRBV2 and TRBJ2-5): EPEVTQTPSHQVTQMGQEVILRCVPISNHLYFYWYRQILGQKVEFLVSFYNNEISEKSEIFDDQFSVERPDGSNFTLKIRSTKLEDSAMYFCASREGVTSGDKETQYFGPGTRLLVL.

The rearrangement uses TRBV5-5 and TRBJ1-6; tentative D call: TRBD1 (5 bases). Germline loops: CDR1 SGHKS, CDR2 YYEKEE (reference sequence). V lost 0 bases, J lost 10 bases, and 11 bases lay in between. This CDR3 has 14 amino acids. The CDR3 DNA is TGTGCCAGCAGCTTGGAGGGCAGGGAATCACCCCTCCACTTT. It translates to CASSLEGRESPLHF.

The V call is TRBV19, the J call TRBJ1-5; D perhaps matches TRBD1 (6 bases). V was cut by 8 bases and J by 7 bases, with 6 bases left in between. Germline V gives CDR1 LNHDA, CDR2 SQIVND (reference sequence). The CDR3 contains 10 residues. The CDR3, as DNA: TGTGCCAGTGGGGGCCAGCCCCAGCATTTT. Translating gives CASGGQPQHF.

CDR3 coding DNA: TGTGCCAGCAAGGCAGGGGAGGGCTATGGCTACACCTTC. Protein sequence: CASKAGEGYGYTF. The rearrangement joins TRBV2 to TRBJ1-2; tentatively, D is TRBD1 (6 bases). Trimming pared 7 bases from V and 4 bases from J, leaving 13 bases between. There are 13 residues in the CDR3. CDR1 and CDR2 from the germline V gene are SNHLY and FYNNEI. Based on the CDR3 plus reference TRBV2 and TRBJ1-2, the full variable domain is EPEVTQTPSHQVTQMGQEVILRCVPISNHLYFYWYRQILGQKVEFLVSFYNNEISEKSEIFDDQFSVERPDGSNFTLKIRSTKLEDSAMYFCASKAGEGYGYTFGSGTRLTVV.

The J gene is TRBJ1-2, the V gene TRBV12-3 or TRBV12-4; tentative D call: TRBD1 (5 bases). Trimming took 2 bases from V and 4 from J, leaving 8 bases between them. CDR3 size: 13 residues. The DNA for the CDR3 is TGTGCCAGCAGTTTAAGGGGCCTCTATGGCTACACCTTC. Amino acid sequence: CASSLRGLYGYTF.

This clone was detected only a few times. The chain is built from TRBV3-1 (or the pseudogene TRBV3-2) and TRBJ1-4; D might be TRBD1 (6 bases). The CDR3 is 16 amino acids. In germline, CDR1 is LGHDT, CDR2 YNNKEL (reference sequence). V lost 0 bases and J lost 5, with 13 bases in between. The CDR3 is CASSQDLGGQNEKLFF. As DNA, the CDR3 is TGTGCCAGCAGCCAAGATCTGGGGGGGCAGAATGAAAAACTGTTTTTT.

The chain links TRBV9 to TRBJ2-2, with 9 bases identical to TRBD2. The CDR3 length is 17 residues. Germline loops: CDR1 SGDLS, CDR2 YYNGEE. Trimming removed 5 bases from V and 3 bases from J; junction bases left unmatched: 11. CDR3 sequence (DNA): TGTGCCAGCAGTCCTGCCGCGGGAGGGGGGGACACCGGGGAGCTGTTTTTT. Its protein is CASSPAAGGGDTGELFF. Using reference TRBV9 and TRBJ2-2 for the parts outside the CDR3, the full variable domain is DSGVTQTPKHLITATGQRVTLRCSPRSGDLSVYWYQQSLDQGLQFLIQYYNGEERAKGNILERFSAQQFPDLHSELNLSSLELGDSALYFCASSPAAGGGDTGELFFGEGSRLTVL.

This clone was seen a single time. The CDR3 DNA is TGTGCCAGCAGCGGAGTTAATGAGCAGTTCTTC. Amino acids: CASSGVNEQFF. The chain carries TRBV7-9 and TRBJ2-1; D gene unclear. V was shortened by 5 bases and J by 7 bases, with 6 bases between the two germline ends. The CDR3 consists of 11 residues. Germline V lookup: CDR1 SEHNR, CDR2 FQNEAQ (reference sequence).

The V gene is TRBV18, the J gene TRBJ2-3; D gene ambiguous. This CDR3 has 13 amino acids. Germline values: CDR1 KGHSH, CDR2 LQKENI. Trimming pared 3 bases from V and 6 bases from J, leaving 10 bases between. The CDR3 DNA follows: TGTGCCAGCTCACCGAGTCTATCCGATACGCAGTATTTT. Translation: CASSPSLSDTQYF. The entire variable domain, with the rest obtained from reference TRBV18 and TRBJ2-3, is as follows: NAGVMQNPRHLVRRRGQEARLRCSPMKGHSHVYWYRQLPEEGLKFMVYLQKENIIDESGMPKERFSAEFPKEGPSILRIQQVVRGDSAAYFCASSPSLSDTQYFGPGTRLTVL.

Here the CDR3 reads CASSFTTRGNQTPLHF. CDR3 bases: TGTGCCAGCAGTTTCACAACGCGGGGGAATCAGACACCCCTCCACTTT. The chain links TRBV6-6 to TRBJ1-6; tentatively, D is TRBD1 (5 bases). Trimming took off 4 bases at V and 11 bases at J, with 21 bases between the two ends. The germline CDR1 and CDR2 sequences are MNHNY and SVGAGI (reference sequence). CDR3 length: 16 amino acids.

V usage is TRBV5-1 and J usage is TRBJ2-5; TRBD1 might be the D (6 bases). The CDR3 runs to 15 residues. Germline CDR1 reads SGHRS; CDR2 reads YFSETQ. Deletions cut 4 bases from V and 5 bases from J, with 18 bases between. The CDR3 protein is CASSQGHSFDETQYF. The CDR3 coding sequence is TGCGCCAGCAGCCAGGGACACTCCTTCGACGAGACCCAGTACTTC.

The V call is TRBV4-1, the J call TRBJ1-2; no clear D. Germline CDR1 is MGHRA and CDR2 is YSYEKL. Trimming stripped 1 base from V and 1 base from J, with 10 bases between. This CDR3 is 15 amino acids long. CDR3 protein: CASSQGGPLNYGYTF. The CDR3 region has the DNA TGCGCCAGCAGCCAAGGAGGGCCCCTTAACTATGGCTACACCTTC.

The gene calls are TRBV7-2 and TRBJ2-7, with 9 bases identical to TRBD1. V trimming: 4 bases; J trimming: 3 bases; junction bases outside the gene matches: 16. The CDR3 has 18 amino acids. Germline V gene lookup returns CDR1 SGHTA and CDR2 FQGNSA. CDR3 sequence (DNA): TGTGCCAGCAGCTCGACAGGGGGTTTTTCTATATCCCTCTACGAGCAGTACTTC. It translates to CASSSTGGFSISLYEQYF.

The CDR3 bases are TGTGCCTGGAGTCTCCTAGCGGGGGGCAAAGAGACCCAGTACTTC. Translation gives CAWSLLAGGKETQYF. The gene calls are TRBV30 and TRBJ2-5, with TRBD2 identical over 11 bases. The V segment lost 2 bases and the J segment 3 bases; nucleotides outside the gene matches: 5. CDR3 length: 15 amino acids. Looked up from germline, CDR1 is GTSNPN and CDR2 is SVGIG (reference sequence).

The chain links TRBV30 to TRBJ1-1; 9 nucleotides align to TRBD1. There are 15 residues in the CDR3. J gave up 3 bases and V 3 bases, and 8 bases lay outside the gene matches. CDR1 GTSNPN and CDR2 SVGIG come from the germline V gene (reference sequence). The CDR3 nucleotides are TGTGCCTGGAGCCCCCTGACAGGGGGGGACACTGAAGCTTTCTTT. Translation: CAWSPLTGGDTEAFF.

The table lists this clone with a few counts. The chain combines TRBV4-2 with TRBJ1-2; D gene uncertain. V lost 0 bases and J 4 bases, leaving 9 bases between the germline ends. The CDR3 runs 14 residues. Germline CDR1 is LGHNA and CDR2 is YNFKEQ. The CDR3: CASSQEAIAYGYTF. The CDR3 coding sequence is TGTGCCAGCAGCCAAGAAGCAATTGCCTATGGCTACACCTTC.

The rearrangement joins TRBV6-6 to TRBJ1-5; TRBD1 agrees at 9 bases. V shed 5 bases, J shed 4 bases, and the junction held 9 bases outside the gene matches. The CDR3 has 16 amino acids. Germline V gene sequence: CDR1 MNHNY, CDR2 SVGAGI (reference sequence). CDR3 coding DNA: TGTGCCAGCAGTCTTTCCGGGACAGGGAATAATCAGCCCCAGCATTTT. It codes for CASSLSGTGNNQPQHF.

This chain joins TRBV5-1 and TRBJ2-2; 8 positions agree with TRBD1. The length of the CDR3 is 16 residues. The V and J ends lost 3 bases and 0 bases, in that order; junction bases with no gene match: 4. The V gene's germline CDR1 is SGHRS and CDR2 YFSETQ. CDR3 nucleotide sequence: TGCGCCAGCAGCTCCCGGACAGGGTCGAACACCGGGGAGCTGTTTTTT. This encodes CASSSRTGSNTGELFF.